The sequence of this T cell receptor beta chain was determined in a study of T cell repertoires in cytomegalovirus infection. TCRdb used MiXCR to reprocess the reads, holding one entry per CDR3 protein. This sample has around 300,000 distinct CDR3 sequences, with less than 25% found just once. This clonotype has only a few counts. Its specificity is not known. Study-wide results and limits: HLA-C-restricted, CMV-specific TCR beta clonotypes were dominant ex vivo. Pooled public TCR beta family frequency picked out CMV carriers with the relevant HLA.

Germline CDR1 and CDR2: MNHNY and SVGAGI (reference sequence). The CDR3 is 11 residues long. V was clipped by 5 bases and J by 4 bases, with 3 bases between them. The chain links TRBV6-6 to TRBJ1-5, with D hard to call. The source is a human donor in good health (CMV status not recorded). Some clones in this sample may be carry-over from other donors' samples. The sample in question was cultured PBMCs, obtained from culture after CMV antigen stimulation. DNA of the CDR3: TGTGCCAGCAGTAATAATCAGCCCCAGCATTTT. Amino acids: CASSNNQPQHF.